This T cell receptor (beta chain) stems from a study of immune characterization of retroperitoneal liposarcoma (dated by TCRdb to 2018 to 2020). Concerning this clonotype itself: It lacks a known antigen. No much larger clone exists at a distance of one base, and base qualities are not known.

Libraries were prepared through PCR. Sequencing took place on a NextSeq 500. TCRdb trimmed the raw reads at Q25, called clones with MiXCR and kept productive beta chains. Rows with one shared CDR3 protein collapse into an entry with the most common genes and DNA. Across this sample there are some 3,100 distinct CDR3 sequences, with 25% to 30% seen only once. Of the sample, roughly a sixth falls within the top ten clones. CDR1 and CDR2, per the germline V gene, are MRHNA and SNTAGT. The cysteine opens and the phenylalanine closes a CDR3 of 13 amino acids. CDR3 DNA only is kept here, 39 bases in frame from base 1.

Sequences were obtained from tumor tissue. The origin of this receptor is a female donor with retroperitoneal liposarcoma. This receptor chain uses TRBV6-4 and TRBJ2-5; the D gene identity is not certain. Matching the DNA end better, TRBJ2-1 makes the J call doubtful. The CDR3 region: CASSEKGNNEQFF. The DNA reads as follows: TGTGCCAGCAGTGAAAAGGGAAACAATGAGCAGTTCTTC.